The text below deals with one T cell receptor (beta chain). Its binding antigen is unknown. Per-base qualities were not stored, and no clone one base away is much larger. The immunoSEQ hsTCRB assay version 4, run in survey mode, was used to sequence TCRbeta repertoires from genomic DNA. Genomic DNA was diluted to about 10 ng/uL, and up to about 1 ug per sample was used for TCRbeta sequencing. In the paper's pipeline: ImmunoSeq Analyzer 3.0 was used for analysis of TCRbeta data, and diversity was computed on productive nucleotide rearrangements. The improved Chao index was used to estimate lower-bound TCR diversity, and the Gini coefficient was used to estimate clonality using the Immunarch R package. Nucleotide rearrangements that differed but encoded the same CDR3beta amino acid sequence were counted as separate clonotypes. Differential abundance analysis identified TCRbeta sequences significantly enriched in antigen-responding cells relative to anti-CD3/anti-CD28-activated cells. GLIPH2 clustered TCRs by predicted peptide-MHC specificity, both within individual participants and across merged participant data sets. Drawn from immuneACCESS, this table holds only the in-frame rearrangements with V and J called that TCRdb kept. Clones are partly lost; checked studies trace under half to an unresolved V gene and leave the rest unexplained. V, J and clone size are taken as reported in that table, and D and trimming were inferred from the DNA itself. The table for this sample lists over 15,000 clones; 65% of them were counted only once. The ten largest clones add up to over 1.5% of the sample.

From the cysteine up to the phenylalanine, the CDR3 has a length of 12 residues. Just CDR3 DNA is preserved here, 36 bases in frame from base 1. The germline ends are 8 bases apart after V is trimmed by 5 bases and J by 4 bases. Sequences SGHTA (CDR1) and FQGTGA (CDR2) are obtained from the germline V gene. The data were taken from a study of persistence of HIV-infected CD4 T cells (dated by TCRdb to between 2020 and 2021). Background for the entire study: The median time participants had been on suppressive ART was 8 years. For the TCR cluster analysis across participants, eight or nine participants were included for CMV and over five participants for Gag. CMV- and HIV-1 Gag-responding CD4+ T cells were isolated from ART-treated individuals so that antigen-driven clonal expansion of HIV-1-infected cells could be examined. Proviral sequencing was used to assess clonality among infected cells, whereas TCRbeta sequencing gauged the clonality of all cells within each sorted population. Apart from a couple of participants who underwent leukapheresis at a single time point, peripheral blood samples of up to about 180 mL were collected from participants at multiple time points. Overall study outcomes, separate from this receptor: Enrichment of degenerate expanded CDR3beta sequences was found in antigen-responding cells, suggesting convergent selection of CD4+ responses to CMV and Gag. TCRbeta richness in CMV- and Gag-responding cells was significantly lower than in anti-CD3/anti-CD28-responding cells; CMV-responding cells had higher oligoclonality than CD3/CD28-stimulated and Gag-responding cells. A correlation was observed between TCR oligoclonality and proviral oligoclonality within the same sorted populations. Only a small number of individuals took part in the study, and only a limited range of antigens was tested. Restriction of bulk TCR analyses to the rare CMV-responding cells that actually carried HIV-1 proviruses was not possible.

This sample's treatment or condition label indicates: suppressive antiretroviral therapy. A pool of overlapping 15-mer peptides from HIV-1 Gag, at 0.8 to 1 ug per peptide per mL, was used to stimulate the cells. Responding CD4+ T cells were sorted by upregulation of both CD40 ligand and CD69. HIV-1-infected adults in whom suppressive ART had been started during chronic infection were enrolled as participants. For at least 4 years, participants had undetectable plasma HIV-1 RNA, below 50 copies/mL. To be included, participants needed a CD4+ T cell count above 400 cells/uL and a positive CMV serology. Before stimulation, PBMCs were isolated using density centrifugation and depleted of CD8+ T cells. For around 18 hours, CD8-depleted PBMCs were stimulated with anti-CD28/CD49d costimulation, a CD40-blocking antibody, and enfuvirtide, which was added to prevent new infections. Sorting was done on either a Beckman Coulter MoFlo Legacy or an XDP sorter, and propidium iodide was used to exclude dead cells. Genomic DNA was extracted using the QIAamp DNA Mini Kit for samples with more than one million cells and using the Quick-DNA Microprep Kit for all other samples.

The clonotype originates from an adult woman with HIV who was CMV-seropositive. This sequence uses TRBV7-3 and TRBJ1-1, and TRBD1 may be the D gene, going by 6 matching bases. Material: CD4+ T cells sorted from PBMCs after approximately 19-hour stimulation, obtained from a patient who received antiretroviral therapy. According to the study, the label for this sample's cell subset or site signals: CD40L+CD69+ CD4 T cells responding to HIV-1 Gag peptides. The CDR3: CASSNRATEAFF. The DNA sequence follows: TGTGCCAGCAGCAACAGGGCCACTGAAGCTTTCTTT.